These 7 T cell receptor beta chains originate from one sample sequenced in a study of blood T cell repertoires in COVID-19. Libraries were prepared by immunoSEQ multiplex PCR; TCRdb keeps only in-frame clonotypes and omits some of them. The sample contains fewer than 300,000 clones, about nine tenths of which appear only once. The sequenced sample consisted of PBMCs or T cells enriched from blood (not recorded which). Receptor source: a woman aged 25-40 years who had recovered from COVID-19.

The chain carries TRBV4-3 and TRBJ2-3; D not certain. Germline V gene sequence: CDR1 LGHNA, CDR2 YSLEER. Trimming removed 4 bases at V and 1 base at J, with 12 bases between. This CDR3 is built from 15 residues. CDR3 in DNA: TGCGCCAGCAGCCCAGGTCTCGCAGGCACAGATACGCAGTATTTT. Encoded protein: CASSPGLAGTDTQYF.

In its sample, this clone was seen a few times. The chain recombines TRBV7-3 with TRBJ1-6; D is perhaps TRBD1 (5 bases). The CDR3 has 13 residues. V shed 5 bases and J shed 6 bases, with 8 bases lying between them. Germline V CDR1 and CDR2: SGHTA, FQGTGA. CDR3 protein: CASSQGVNSPLHF. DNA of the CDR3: TGTGCCAGCAGCCAGGGCGTTAATTCACCCCTCCACTTT. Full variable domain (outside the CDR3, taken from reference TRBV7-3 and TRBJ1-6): GAGVSQTPSNKVTEKGKYVELRCDPISGHTALYWYRQSLGQGPEFLIYFQGTGAADDSGLPNDRFFAVRPEGSVSTLKIQRTERGDSAVYLCASSQGVNSPLHFGNGTRLTVT.

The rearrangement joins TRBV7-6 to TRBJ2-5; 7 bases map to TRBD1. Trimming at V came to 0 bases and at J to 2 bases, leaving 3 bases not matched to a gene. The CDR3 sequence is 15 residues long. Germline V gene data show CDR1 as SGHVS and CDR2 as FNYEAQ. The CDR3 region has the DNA TGTGCCAGCAGCTTAGCACCGGGACAGCAAGAGACCCAGTACTTC. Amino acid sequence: CASSLAPGQQETQYF.

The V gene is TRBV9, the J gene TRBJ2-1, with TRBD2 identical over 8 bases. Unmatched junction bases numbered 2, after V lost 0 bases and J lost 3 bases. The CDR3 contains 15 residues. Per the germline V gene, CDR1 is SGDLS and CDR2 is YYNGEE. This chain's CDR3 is CASSVDGRGYNEQFF. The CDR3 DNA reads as TGTGCCAGCAGCGTAGACGGGAGGGGCTACAATGAGCAGTTCTTC.

This CDR3 is CASRTGGRVADTQYF. Written as DNA, the CDR3 is TGTGCCAGCCGAACGGGCGGGAGAGTCGCAGATACGCAGTATTTT. The rearrangement joins TRBV27 to TRBJ2-3, with 7 bases aligning to TRBD2. The ends lost 8 bases at V and 4 bases at J; junction bases unmatched: 12. This CDR3 has 15 residues. CDR1 MNHEY and CDR2 SMNVEV come from the germline V gene (reference sequence).

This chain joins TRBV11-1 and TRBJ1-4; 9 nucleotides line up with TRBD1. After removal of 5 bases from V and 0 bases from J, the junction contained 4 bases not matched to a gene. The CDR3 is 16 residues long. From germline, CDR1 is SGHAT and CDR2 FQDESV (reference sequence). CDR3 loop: CASSAGQGSTNEKLFF. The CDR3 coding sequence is TGTGCCAGCAGCGCGGGACAGGGATCAACTAATGAAAAACTGTTTTTT.

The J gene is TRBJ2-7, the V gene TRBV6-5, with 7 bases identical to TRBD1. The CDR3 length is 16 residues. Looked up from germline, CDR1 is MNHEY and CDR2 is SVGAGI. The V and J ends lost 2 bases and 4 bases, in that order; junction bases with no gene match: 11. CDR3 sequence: CASSYPQGNGLYEQYF. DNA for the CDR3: TGTGCCAGCAGTTACCCACAGGGGAATGGTCTATACGAGCAGTACTTC.